The rows below give T cell receptor beta chains drawn from one sample of a study of blood T cell repertoires in COVID-19. Sequenced by immunoSEQ multiplex PCR; TCRdb stores in-frame clones only, minus some. The table lists about 26,000 clones, 88% of them singletons. Material for sequencing was peripheral blood. The receptor set was obtained from a man aged 65 to 85 with acute or convalescent COVID-19. The CDR3 runs from the conserved cysteine through the conserved F or W.

j_gene,v_gene,len,CDR3aa
TRBJ1-1,TRBV5-1,13,CASSVLTGTEAFF
TRBJ1-6,TRBV9,14,CASSPGSSSGALHF
TRBJ2-3,TRBV28,15,CASSRTSARTDTQYF
TRBJ2-3,TRBV6-5,12,CATRTAADTQYF
TRBJ2-3,TRBV6-5,16,CASSYEGTRSTDTQYF
TRBJ1-4,TRBV18,15,CASSPVGSPNEKLFF
TRBJ1-1,TRBV6-5,15,CASSLLGSGNTEAFF
TRBJ2-1,TRBV5-4,16,CASSLASAGAYNEQFF
TRBJ2-3,TRBV5-4,12,CASSLSTDTQYF
TRBJ1-3,TRBV5-1,13,CASSLAGQGTIYF
TRBJ1-3,TRBV10-1,16,CASSEGGLGRGNTIYF
TRBJ1-1,TRBV18,15,CASSMIFNMNTEAFF
TRBJ1-1,TRBV2,14,CATDPDRERGGAFF
TRBJ2-7,TRBV7-8,12,CASSRSSYEQYF
TRBJ2-1,TRBV9,17,CASSTRQVGRSYNEQFF
TRBJ1-3,TRBV7-8,16,CASSLWKGEAGNTIYF
TRBJ2-7,TRBV7-9,14,CASSSSGSSYEQYF
TRBJ1-4,TRBV13,13,CASSLGLREKLFF
TRBJ2-5,TRBV24-1,15,CATSDLGTGSETQYF
TRBJ1-4,TRBV19,13,CASKGQVNEKLFF
TRBJ1-6,TRBV10-3,14,CAISEDRGGSPLHF
TRBJ1-6,TRBV28,15,CASSSRGSYNSPLHF
TRBJ1-6,TRBV4-3,13,CASSQDREAPLHF
TRBJ1-5,TRBV7-2,18,CASSNGQTRDWGNQPQHF
TRBJ2-3,TRBV20-1,15,CSASGLAGLTDTQYF
TRBJ2-2,TRBV18,17,CASSPPTGGAGTGELFF
TRBJ2-2,TRBV28,13,CASKSLNTGELFF